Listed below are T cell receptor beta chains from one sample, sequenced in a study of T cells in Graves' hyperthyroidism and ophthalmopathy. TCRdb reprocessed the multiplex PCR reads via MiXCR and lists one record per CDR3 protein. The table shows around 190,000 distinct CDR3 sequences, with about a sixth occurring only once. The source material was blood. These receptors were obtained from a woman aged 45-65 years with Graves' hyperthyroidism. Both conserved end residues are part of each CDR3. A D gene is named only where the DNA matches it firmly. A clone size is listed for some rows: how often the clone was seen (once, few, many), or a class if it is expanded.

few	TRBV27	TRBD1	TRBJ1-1	TGTGCCAGCAGTTTATACGGCAGGGGGACCACTGAAGCTTTCTTT	CASSLYGRGTTEAFF
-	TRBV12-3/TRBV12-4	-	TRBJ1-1	TGTGCCAGCAGTTTTTTCGTTGGAGTGAACACTGAAGCTTTCTTT	CASSFFVGVNTEAFF
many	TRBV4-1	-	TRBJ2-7	TGCGCCAGCAGCCAAGATCAGGATTCCTACGAGCAGTACTTC	CASSQDQDSYEQYF
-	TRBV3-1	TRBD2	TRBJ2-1	TGTGCCAGCGGGCGAGATCTAGCGGGGAGGGTCAATGAGCAGTTCTTC	CASGRDLAGRVNEQFF
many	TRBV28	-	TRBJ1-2	TGTGCCAGCGGGAGAGGGAACTATGGCTACACCTTC	CASGRGNYGYTF
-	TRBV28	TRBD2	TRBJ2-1	TGTGCCAGCAAAATCTCCGGGACTAGCGGGAGAAGGGACAATGAGCAGTTCTTC	CASKISGTSGRRDNEQFF
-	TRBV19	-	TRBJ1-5	TGTGCCAGTAAGATGATTAATCAGCCCCAGCATTTT	CASKMINQPQHF
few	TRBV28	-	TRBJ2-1	TGTGCCAGCAGGGAGACTCGTTTTGAGCAGTTCTTC	CASRETRFEQFF
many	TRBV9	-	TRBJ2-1	TGTGCCAGCAGCCTCAGGGGAGAGGGAAATGAGCAGTTCTTC	CASSLRGEGNEQFF
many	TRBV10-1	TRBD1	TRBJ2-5	TGCGCCAGCAGTAAGGGACAGGTTACGGAGACCCAGTACTTC	CASSKGQVTETQYF
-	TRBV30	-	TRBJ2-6	TGTGCCTGGAGTACGGGTGGTGGGGCCAACGTCCTGACTTTC	CAWSTGGGANVLTF
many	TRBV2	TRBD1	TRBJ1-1	TGTGCCAGCACTCCGGGACAGGGAGGTACTGAAGCTTTCTTT	CASTPGQGGTEAFF
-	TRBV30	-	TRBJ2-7	TGTGCCTGGAGTGGATTGTACGAGCAGTACTTC	CAWSGLYEQYF
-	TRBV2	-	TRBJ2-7	TGTGCCAGCAGTTACCACTACGAGCAGTACTTC	CASSYHYEQYF